This TCR beta chain was captured in a study of blood T cells in healthy people across ages. Researchers collected roughly 10 milliliters of peripheral blood from every single donor. A J-beta primer mix and a sample-barcoded 5' primer were used in a second PCR of roughly 7 to 12 cycles. Each cDNA was tagged by a template-switch adaptor containing 12 random nucleotides. TCRdb redid the calling of the 5' RACE reads with MiXCR, one entry per CDR3 protein. The data contain approximately 780,000 distinct CDR3 sequences, 20% to 30% of them seen just once; the ten biggest clones take up approximately 2.9%. The CDR3 covers 11 residues. Germline loops: CDR1 MNHNY, CDR2 SVGAGI (reference sequence). Study-wide results and limits: Estimates of diversity drawn from one million T cells were considered underestimates.

About this clonotype itself: The target antigen is unknown.

These data were likewise used in another study, on T cells of mothers and their children.

The chain carries TRBV6-6 and TRBJ2-2; tentatively, D is TRBD2 (6 bases). The sample comprised blood. This sequence was found in a boy aged 10-17 years in good health. The CDR3 spells CAAGTTGELFF. In DNA form, the CDR3 reads TGTGCGGCCGGGACTACCGGGGAGCTGTTTTTT.